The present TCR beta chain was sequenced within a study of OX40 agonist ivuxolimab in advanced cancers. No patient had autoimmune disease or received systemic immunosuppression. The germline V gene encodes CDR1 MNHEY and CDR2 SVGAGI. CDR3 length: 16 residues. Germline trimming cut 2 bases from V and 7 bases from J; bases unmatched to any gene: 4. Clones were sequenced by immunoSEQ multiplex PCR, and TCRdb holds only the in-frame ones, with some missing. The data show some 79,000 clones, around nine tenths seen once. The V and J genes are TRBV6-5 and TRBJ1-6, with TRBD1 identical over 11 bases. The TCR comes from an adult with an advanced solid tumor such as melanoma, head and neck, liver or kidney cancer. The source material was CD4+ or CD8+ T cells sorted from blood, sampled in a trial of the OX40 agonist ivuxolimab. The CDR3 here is CASSYVGTGGNSPLHF. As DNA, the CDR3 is TGTGCCAGCAGTTACGTAGGGACAGGGGGGAATTCACCCCTCCACTTT.